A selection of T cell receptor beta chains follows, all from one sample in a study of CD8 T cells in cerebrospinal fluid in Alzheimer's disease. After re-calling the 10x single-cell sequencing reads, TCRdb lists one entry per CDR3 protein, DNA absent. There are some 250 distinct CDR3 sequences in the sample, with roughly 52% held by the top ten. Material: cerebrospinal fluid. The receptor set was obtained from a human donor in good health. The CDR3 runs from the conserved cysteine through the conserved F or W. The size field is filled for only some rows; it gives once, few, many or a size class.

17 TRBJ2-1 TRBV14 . CASSQEGWAGQNNEQFF
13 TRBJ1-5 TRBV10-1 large CASSLSRNQPQHF
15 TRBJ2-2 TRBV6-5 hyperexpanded CASSPRFRGTGELFF
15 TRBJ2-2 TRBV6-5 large CASSYSSGNTGELFF
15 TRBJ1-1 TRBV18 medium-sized CASSPPNSLNTEAFF
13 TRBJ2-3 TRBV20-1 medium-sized CSASAGAGDTQYF
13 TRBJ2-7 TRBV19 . CASSRESSYEQYF
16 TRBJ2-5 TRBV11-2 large CASSLMRTPGGETQYF
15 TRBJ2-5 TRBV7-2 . CASSPDTRPTETQYF
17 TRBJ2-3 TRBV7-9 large CASSFIPGQGATDTQYF
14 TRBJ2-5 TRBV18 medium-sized CASSVTGGQETQYF
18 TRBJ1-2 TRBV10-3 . CAISETLTGIPPNYGYTF
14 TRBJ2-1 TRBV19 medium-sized CASSLAGGLGEQFF
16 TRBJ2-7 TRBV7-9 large CASSSEGSRTPYEQYF
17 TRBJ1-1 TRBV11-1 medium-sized CASSFRGNPTLNTEAFF
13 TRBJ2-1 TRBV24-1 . CATSDYLDNEQFF
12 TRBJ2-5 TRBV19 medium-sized CASSSDKETQYF
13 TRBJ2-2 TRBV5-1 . CASSSAGGELFFF
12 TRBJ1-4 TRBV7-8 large CASSRGGGELFF
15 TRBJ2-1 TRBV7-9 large CASSSKKILGDEQFF
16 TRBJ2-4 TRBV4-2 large CASSQDGRGDQNIQYF
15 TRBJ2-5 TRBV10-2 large CASSGAGVVLETQYF
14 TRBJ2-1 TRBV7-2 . CASSPDHTHRAQFF
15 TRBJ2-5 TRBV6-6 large CASSVGDRGGQTQYF
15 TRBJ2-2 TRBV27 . CASSLSMGFTGELFF
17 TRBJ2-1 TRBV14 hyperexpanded CASSHLPGRGQGNEQFF
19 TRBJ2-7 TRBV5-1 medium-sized CASSSRVSTGTAPGYEQYF
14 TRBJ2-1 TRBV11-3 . CASSAGQTYNEQFF
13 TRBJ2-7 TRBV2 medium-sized CASRVDNSYEQYF
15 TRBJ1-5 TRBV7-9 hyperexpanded CASSTTAAGNQPQHF
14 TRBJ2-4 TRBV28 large CASSLHLAKNIQYF